In this sample, the clone carrying this T cell receptor (beta chain) turned up many times. As yet, its antigen is unknown. Patients picked for sequencing had shown CD8+CD57+ cell expansion detected by flow cytometry. Patients had undergone no therapy by the time their blood was sampled. This specimen comes from a study of CD8+CD57+ T cells in acquired aplastic anemia. Study-level information: Roughly 3 ug was the average amount of DNA from sorted CD4+ and CD8+ cells. Overall study results and limits: Patients and controls turned out to have 25 to 30 CD8+ CDR3 sequences in common. Between patients and controls, CD8+ Simpson's diversity did not vary significantly.

The use of genomic DNA as template underpinned the TCR beta VDJ and CDR3 profiling. TCRdb re-analysed the reads in MiXCR, keeping a single row per CDR3 protein. The table lists hundreds of thousands of distinct CDR3 sequences, around 30% of them singletons. V was pared by 7 bases and J by 14 bases, with 15 bases between. The length of the CDR3 is 12 residues. Germline V gene lookup returns CDR1 MNHNS and CDR2 SASEGT. The V gene is TRBV6-1, the J gene TRBJ1-6; D not resolved. Sequenced: sorted CD4+, CD8+, or CD8+CD57+ T cells (not recorded which) from PBMCs. The clonotype originates from a human donor with aplastic anemia. For the CDR3, the DNA is TGTGCCAGCACAGAGGCCGGGCAGGCCCTCCACTTT. It specifies CASTEAGQALHF.